This T cell receptor (beta chain) was sequenced for a study of T cell responses to AZD1222 COVID-19 vaccine. Some clones are missing from TCRdb's copy, which holds only in-frame ones; the method was immunoSEQ multiplex PCR. The sample carries 110,000 to 150,000 clones, roughly 90% recorded once. The CDR3 loop spans 11 amino acids. Germline V CDR1 and CDR2: MGHRA, YSYEKL. V was trimmed by 1 base and J by 9 bases, leaving 4 bases between them. The rearrangement joins TRBV4-1 to TRBJ2-1; D gene ambiguous. Sample: peripheral blood, taken on day 0 of AZD1222 vaccination. The clonotype comes from an adult in good health. The CDR3, as DNA: TGCGCCAGCAGCCAAGTGGGTGAGCAGTTCTTC. Translating gives CASSQVGEQFF.